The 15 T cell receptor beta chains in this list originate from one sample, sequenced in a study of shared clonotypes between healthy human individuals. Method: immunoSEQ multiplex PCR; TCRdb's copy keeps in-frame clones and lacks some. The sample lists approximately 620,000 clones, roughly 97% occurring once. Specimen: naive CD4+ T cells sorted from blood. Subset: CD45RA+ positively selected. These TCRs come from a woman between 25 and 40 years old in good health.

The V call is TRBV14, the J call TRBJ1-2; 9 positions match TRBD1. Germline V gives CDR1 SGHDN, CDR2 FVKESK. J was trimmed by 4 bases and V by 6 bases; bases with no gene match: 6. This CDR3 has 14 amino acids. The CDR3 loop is CASSATGGFYGYTF. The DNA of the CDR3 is TGTGCCAGCAGTGCGACAGGGGGTTTCTATGGCTACACCTTC.

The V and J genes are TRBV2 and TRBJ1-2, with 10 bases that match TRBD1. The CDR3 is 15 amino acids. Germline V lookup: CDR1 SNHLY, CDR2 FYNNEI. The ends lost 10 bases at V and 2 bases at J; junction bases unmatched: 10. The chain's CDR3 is CATSFWTGGNYGYTF. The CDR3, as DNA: TGTGCCACCAGCTTTTGGACAGGGGGAAACTATGGCTACACCTTC.

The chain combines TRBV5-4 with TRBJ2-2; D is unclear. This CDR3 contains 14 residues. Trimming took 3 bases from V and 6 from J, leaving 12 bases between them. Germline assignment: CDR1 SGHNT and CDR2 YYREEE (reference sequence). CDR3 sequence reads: CASSWKTGPGELFF. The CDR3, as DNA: TGTGCCAGCAGCTGGAAGACTGGCCCCGGGGAGCTGTTTTTT.

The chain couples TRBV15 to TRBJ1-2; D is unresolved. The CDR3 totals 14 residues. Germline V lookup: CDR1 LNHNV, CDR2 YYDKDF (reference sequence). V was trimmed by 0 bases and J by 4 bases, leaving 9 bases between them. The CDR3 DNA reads TGTGCCACCAGCAGAGATCTGGAGAGCTATGGCTACACCTTC. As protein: CATSRDLESYGYTF. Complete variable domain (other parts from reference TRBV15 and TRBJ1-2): DAMVIQNPRYQVTQFGKPVTLSCSQTLNHNVMYWYQQKSSQAPKLLFHYYDKDFNNEADTPDNFQSRRPNTSFCFLDIRSPGLGDTAMYLCATSRDLESYGYTFGSGTRLTVV.

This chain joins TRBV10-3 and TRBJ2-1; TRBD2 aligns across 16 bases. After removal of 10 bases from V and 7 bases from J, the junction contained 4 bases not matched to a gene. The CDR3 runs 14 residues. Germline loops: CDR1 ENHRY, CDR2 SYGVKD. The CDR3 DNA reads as TGTGCCACCGGGACTAGCGGGAGGGGTAATGAGCAGTTCTTC. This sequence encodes CATGTSGRGNEQFF.

The DNA of the CDR3 is TGTGCCACCCCGGAAACCCCTCTGGGAGCAACCTACGAGCAGTACTTC. Translation gives CATPETPLGATYEQYF. The chain is built from TRBV6-6 and TRBJ2-7; a weak D match, TRBD2 (5 bases). V dropped 10 bases and J dropped 2 bases, with 24 bases sitting between them. CDR1 and CDR2 (germline): MNHNY, SVGAGI (reference sequence). The length of the CDR3 is 16 residues.

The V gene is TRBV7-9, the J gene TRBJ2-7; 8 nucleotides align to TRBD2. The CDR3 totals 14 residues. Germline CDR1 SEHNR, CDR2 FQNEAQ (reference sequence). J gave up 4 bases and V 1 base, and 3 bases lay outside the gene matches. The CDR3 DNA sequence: TGTGCCAGCAGCTTAGACGGGAGGGGGTACGAGCAGTACTTC. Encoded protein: CASSLDGRGYEQYF.

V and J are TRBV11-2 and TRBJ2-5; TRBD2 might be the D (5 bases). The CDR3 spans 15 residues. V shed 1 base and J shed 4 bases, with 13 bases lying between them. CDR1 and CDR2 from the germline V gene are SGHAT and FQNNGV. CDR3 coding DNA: TGTGCCAGCAGCTTAGTGGAGGCCAGAGGAGAGACCCAGTACTTC. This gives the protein CASSLVEARGETQYF.

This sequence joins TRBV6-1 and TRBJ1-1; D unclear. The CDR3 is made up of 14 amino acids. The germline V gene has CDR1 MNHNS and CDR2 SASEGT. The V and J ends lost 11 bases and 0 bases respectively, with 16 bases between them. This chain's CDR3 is CAVPSMRVNTEAFF. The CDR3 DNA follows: TGTGCCGTCCCCTCGATGAGGGTGAACACTGAAGCTTTCTTT.

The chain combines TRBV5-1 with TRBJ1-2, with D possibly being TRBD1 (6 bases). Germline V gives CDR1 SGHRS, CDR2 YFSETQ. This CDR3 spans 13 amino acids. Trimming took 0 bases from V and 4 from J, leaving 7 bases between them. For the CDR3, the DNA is TGCGCCAGCAGCTTGGTCAGGGGCTATGGCTACACCTTC. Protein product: CASSLVRGYGYTF.

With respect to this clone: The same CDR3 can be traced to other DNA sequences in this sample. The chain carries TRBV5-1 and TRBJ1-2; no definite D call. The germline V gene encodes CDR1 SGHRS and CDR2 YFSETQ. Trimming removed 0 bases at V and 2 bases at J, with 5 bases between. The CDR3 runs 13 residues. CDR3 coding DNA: TGCGCCAGCAGCTTGGACGGGAACTATGGCTACACCTTC. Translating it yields CASSLDGNYGYTF.

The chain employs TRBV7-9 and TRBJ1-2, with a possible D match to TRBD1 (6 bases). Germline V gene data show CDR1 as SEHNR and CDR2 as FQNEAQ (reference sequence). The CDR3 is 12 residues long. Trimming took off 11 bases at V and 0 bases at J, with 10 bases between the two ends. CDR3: CAWTATNYGYTF. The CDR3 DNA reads TGTGCCTGGACAGCTACTAACTATGGCTACACCTTC. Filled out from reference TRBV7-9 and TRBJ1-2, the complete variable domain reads DTGVSQNPRHKITKRGQNVTFRCDPISEHNRLYWYRQTLGQGPEFLTYFQNEAQLEKSRLLSDRFSAERPKGSFSTLEIQRTEQGDSAMYLCAWTATNYGYTFGSGTRLTVV.

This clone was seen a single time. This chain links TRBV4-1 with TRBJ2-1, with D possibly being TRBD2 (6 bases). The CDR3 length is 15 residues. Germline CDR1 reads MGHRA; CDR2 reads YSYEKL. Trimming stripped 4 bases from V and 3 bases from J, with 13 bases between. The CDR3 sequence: CASSPGSGDYNEQFF. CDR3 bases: TGCGCCAGCAGCCCCGGTTCGGGAGACTACAATGAGCAGTTCTTC.

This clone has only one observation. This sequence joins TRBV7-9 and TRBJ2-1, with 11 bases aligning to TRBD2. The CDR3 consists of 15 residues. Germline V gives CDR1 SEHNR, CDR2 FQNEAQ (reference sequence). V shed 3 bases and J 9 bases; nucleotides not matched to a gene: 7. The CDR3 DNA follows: TGTGCCAGCAGCTTGCACCGACTAGCGGGAACTGAGCAGTTCTTC. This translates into CASSLHRLAGTEQFF.

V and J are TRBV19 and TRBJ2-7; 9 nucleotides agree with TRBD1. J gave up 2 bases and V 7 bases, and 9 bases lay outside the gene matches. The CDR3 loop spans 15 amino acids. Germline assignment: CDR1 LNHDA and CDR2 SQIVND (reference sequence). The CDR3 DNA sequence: TGTGCCAGTACCTCAACCGGGACAGGGACCTACGAGCAGTACTTC. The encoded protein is CASTSTGTGTYEQYF.